At least ten counts were recorded for the clone carrying this T cell receptor (beta chain). The data originate from a study of molecular identifiers for immune sequencing clone quantification. Overall study context: RNA, taken in replicates from around 18,000 or 91,000 naive CD8 cells, was split five ways, with four sequenced.

The CDR3 has 14 amino acids. V lost 2 bases to trimming and J lost 1 base, with 8 bases between them. Germline CDR1 is SQVTM and CDR2 is ANQGSEA. Naive CD8 T cells underwent sorting with the CD8+CD4-CCR7+CD45RA+ definition. TCRdb redid the calling of the PCR reads with MiXCR, one entry per CDR3 protein. The sample contains about 97,000 distinct CDR3 sequences, approximately 25% of which appear only once. The chain uses TRBV29-1 and TRBJ2-2; the D is unclear. The TCR sequence derives from a human donor in good health. Some libraries in this study had Jurkat cell RNA spiked in. The sequenced sample was naive CD8+ T cells from blood, with Jurkat cell RNA spiked in. The sample's subset: FACS-sorted CD8+CD4-CCR7+CD45RA+ naive T cells. CDR3 sequence reads: CSVELPQNTGELFF. The CDR3 nucleotides are TGCAGCGTTGAACTCCCACAGAACACCGGGGAGCTGTTTTTT.